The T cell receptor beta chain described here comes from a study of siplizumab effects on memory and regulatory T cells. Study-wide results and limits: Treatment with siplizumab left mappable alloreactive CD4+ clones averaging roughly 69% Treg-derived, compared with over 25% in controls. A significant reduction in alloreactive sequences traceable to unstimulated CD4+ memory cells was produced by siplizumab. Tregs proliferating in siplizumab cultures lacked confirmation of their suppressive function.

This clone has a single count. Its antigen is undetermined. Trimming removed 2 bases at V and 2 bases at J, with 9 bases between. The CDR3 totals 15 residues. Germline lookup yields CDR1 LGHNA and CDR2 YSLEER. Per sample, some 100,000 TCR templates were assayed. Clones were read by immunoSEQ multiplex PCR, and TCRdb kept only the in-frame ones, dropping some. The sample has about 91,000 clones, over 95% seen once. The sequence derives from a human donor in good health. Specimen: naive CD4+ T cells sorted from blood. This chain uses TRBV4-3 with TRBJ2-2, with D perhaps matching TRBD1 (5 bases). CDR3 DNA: TGCGCCAGCAGCCAAACGACAGCTAACACCGGGGAGCTGTTTTTT. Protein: CASSQTTANTGELFF.